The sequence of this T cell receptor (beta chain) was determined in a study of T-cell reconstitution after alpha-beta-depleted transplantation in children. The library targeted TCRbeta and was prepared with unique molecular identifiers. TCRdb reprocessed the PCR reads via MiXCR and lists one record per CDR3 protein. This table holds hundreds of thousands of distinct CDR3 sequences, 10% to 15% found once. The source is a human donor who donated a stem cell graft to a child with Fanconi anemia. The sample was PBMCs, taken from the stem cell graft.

The CDR3 region is CASRGTGGIAKNIQYF. The CDR3 nucleotides read TGTGCCAGCAGAGGGACAGGGGGAATAGCCAAAAACATTCAGTACTTC. The chain couples TRBV2 to TRBJ2-4; 11 nucleotides line up with TRBD1. CDR3 size: 16 residues. CDR1 and CDR2 (germline): SNHLY, FYNNEI. After removal of 6 bases from V and 0 bases from J, the junction contained 4 bases not matched to a gene.